Following are 27 T cell receptor beta chains from one sample sequenced in a study of T-cell memory formation after mild COVID-19. One entry per CDR3 protein results from TCRdb running MiXCR on the 5' RACE reads. The sample consists of some 450,000 distinct CDR3 sequences, about 20% of them appearing once. Material for sequencing was PBMCs or a T cell subset sorted from them (not recorded which). These receptors were taken from a man aged 18-30 years who had mild COVID-19 (a few samples of this study predate the infection). Cell type and time point are not known.

In this sample, this clonotype turned up once. The chain uses TRBV20-1 and TRBJ1-2; D is unresolved. The CDR3 is 12 residues long. Trimming cost V 3 bases and J 9 bases, with 14 bases left between them. Germline-derived CDR1 and CDR2 are DFQATT and SNEGSKA (reference sequence). The CDR3 region has the DNA TGCAGTGCTAGTATGGTGGAGGGCAGCTACACCTTC. Amino acid sequence: CSASMVEGSYTF.

This clonotype was seen at least ten times. V is TRBV5-5 and J is TRBJ2-5; 7 bases line up with TRBD1. Germline V gene data show CDR1 as SGHKS and CDR2 as YYEKEE (reference sequence). This CDR3 is 13 amino acids long. J was trimmed by 3 bases and V by 5 bases; bases with no gene match: 4. The CDR3 nucleotides are TGTGCCAGCAGTTGGACAGGAGAAGAGACCCAGTACTTC. Amino acids: CASSWTGEETQYF.

The chain carries TRBV6-6 and TRBJ2-3; 9 bases line up with TRBD1. Trimming cost V 5 bases and J 4 bases; bases outside gene matches: 7. The CDR3 extends over 15 amino acids. Germline V gene lookup returns CDR1 MNHNY and CDR2 SVGAGI (reference sequence). DNA for the CDR3: TGTGCCAGCAGTACCGGACAGGGGAGGGCAGATACGCAGTATTTT. Translation gives CASSTGQGRADTQYF.

This clonotype has more than one count but fewer than ten. This rearrangement joins TRBV18 to TRBJ1-1; D not certain. Per the germline V gene, CDR1 is KGHSH and CDR2 is LQKENI. The CDR3 runs 12 residues. The V end lost 2 bases, the J end lost 7 bases, and 8 bases lay between the germline ends. CDR3 DNA: TGTGCCAGCTCACCAAGGGAGGGTGAAGCTTTCTTT. It yields the protein CASSPREGEAFF. Variable domain in full (rest from reference TRBV18 and TRBJ1-1): NAGVMQNPRHLVRRRGQEARLRCSPMKGHSHVYWYRQLPEEGLKFMVYLQKENIIDESGMPKERFSAEFPKEGPSILRIQQVVRGDSAAYFCASSPREGEAFFGQGTRLTVV.

This clonotype was counted many times. The CDR3 region has the DNA TGTGCCAGCAGTTTACTGGACAGGGGTCAGCCCCAGCATTTT. It specifies CASSLLDRGQPQHF. The chain is built from TRBV12-3 or TRBV12-4 and TRBJ1-5; 9 positions match TRBD1. Trimming took 2 bases from V and 6 from J; bases not matched to a gene: 2. This CDR3 is built from 14 residues.

The rearrangement joins TRBV7-2 to TRBJ1-5, with TRBD1 as a possible D gene (5 bases). The V gene's germline CDR1 is SGHTA and CDR2 FQGNSA. Trimming removed 4 bases from V and 6 bases from J, with 16 bases in between. The CDR3 contains 15 residues. CDR3 sequence reads: CASSSAGVAGQPQHF. DNA of the CDR3: TGTGCCAGCAGCTCGGCGGGGGTGGCCGGTCAGCCCCAGCATTTT.

J is TRBJ2-3 and V is TRBV7-2, with TRBD2 identical over 13 bases. Per the germline V gene, CDR1 is SGHTA and CDR2 is FQGNSA. The CDR3 has 18 amino acids. V was clipped by 2 bases and J by 3 bases; unmatched bases: 8. The CDR3 coding sequence is TGTGCCAGCAGCTTATTCATAGGACTAGCGGGGGTAACAGATACGCAGTATTTT. It translates to CASSLFIGLAGVTDTQYF.

V usage is TRBV9 and J usage is TRBJ2-7; D remains unclear. V was shortened by 3 bases and J by 3 bases, with 22 bases between the two germline ends. The length of the CDR3 is 17 residues. Germline V gene lookup returns CDR1 SGDLS and CDR2 YYNGEE. This CDR3 is CASSEADAISPLYEQYF. DNA for the CDR3: TGTGCCAGCAGCGAGGCGGACGCTATTTCTCCCCTCTACGAGCAGTACTTC.

This clonotype was found a few times. The chain has TRBV7-9 and TRBJ2-1; a weak D match, TRBD2 (5 bases). Germline V gene data show CDR1 as SEHNR and CDR2 as FQNEAQ (reference sequence). Trimming took off 0 bases at V and 0 bases at J, with 9 bases between the two ends. The CDR3 is 16 amino acids. The DNA for the CDR3 is TGTGCCAGCAGCTTAGCAACGGGGAGCTCCTACAATGAGCAGTTCTTC. Protein product: CASSLATGSSYNEQFF.

This clonotype was observed a handful of times. The V and J genes are TRBV7-2 and TRBJ2-7; 7 positions agree with TRBD2. J lost 2 bases, V lost 0 bases, and 4 bases had no gene match. Germline V gene sequence: CDR1 SGHTA, CDR2 FQGNSA. CDR3 length equals 15 residues. Here the CDR3 DNA reads TGTGCCAGCAGCTTAGCGGGCGGGGGTCCCTACGAGCAGTACTTC. Translation: CASSLAGGGPYEQYF. Combining the CDR3 with reference TRBV7-2 and TRBJ2-7 gives the whole variable domain GAGVSQSPSNKVTEKGKDVELRCDPISGHTALYWYRQSLGQGLEFLIYFQGNSAPDKSGLPSDRFSAERTGGSVSTLTIQRTQQEDSAVYLCASSLAGGGPYEQYFGPGTRLTVT.

The chain links TRBV4-2 to TRBJ1-2; D is ambiguous. This CDR3 is 15 amino acids long. Deletions cut 2 bases from V and 1 base from J, with 11 bases between. Germline V gives CDR1 LGHNA, CDR2 YNFKEQ. The CDR3 coding sequence is TGTGCCAGCAGCCAACTGGCCGTAAGTAACTATGGCTACACCTTC. The encoded protein is CASSQLAVSNYGYTF.

V gene TRBV18 combines with J gene TRBJ2-1; no clear D. The CDR3 sequence is 12 residues long. Germline CDR1 KGHSH, CDR2 LQKENI. V dropped 5 bases and J dropped 7 bases, with 9 bases sitting between them. CDR3 in amino acids: CASSSQRNEQFF. As DNA, the CDR3 is TGTGCCAGCTCATCACAGAGAAATGAGCAGTTCTTC.

The chain uses TRBV5-6 and TRBJ1-3, with D perhaps TRBD1 (5 bases). CDR1 is SGHDT, CDR2 YYEEEE, per germline. The CDR3 totals 13 residues. Trimming shortened V by 5 bases and J by 9 bases, and 15 bases separated the two germline ends. The CDR3 coding sequence is TGTGCCAGCAGTCTCAGGGACGAGGCCACCATATATTTT. This codes for CASSLRDEATIYF. Filled out from reference TRBV5-6 and TRBJ1-3, the complete variable domain reads DAGVTQSPTHLIKTRGQQVTLRCSPKSGHDTVSWYQQALGQGPQFIFQYYEEEERQRGNFPDRFSGHQFPNYSSELNVNALLLGDSALYLCASSLRDEATIYFGEGSWLTVV.

This chain joins TRBV5-1 and TRBJ2-7, with 8 bases fitting TRBD1. CDR3 length: 14 residues. CDR1 SGHRS and CDR2 YFSETQ come from the germline V gene. The DNA for the CDR3 is TGCGCCAGCAGATTGGACAGGGACTCCTACGAGCAGTACGTC. It specifies CASRLDRDSYEQYV.

This clonotype came up a few times. The rearrangement joins TRBV6-2 or TRBV6-3 to TRBJ1-2; 7 bases align to TRBD1. With V trimmed by 7 bases and J by 7 bases, 6 bases remained unmatched. Germline CDR1 and CDR2: MNHEY and SVGEGT. This CDR3 region has 12 residues. The DNA of the CDR3 is TGTGCCAGCACCCACAGGGGAGGTGGCTACACCTTC. This sequence encodes CASTHRGGGYTF.

The chain uses TRBV28 and TRBJ2-2; tentative D call: TRBD2 (6 bases). Trimming removed 11 bases from V and 3 bases from J, with 10 bases in between. Germline assignment: CDR1 MDHEN and CDR2 SYDVKM. This CDR3 is built from 12 residues. The CDR3, as DNA: TGTGCCGGGCGGGACTACACCGGGGAGCTGTTTTTT. Translation gives CAGRDYTGELFF.

The V call is TRBV7-9, the J call TRBJ2-3, with D maybe TRBD1 (6 bases). V lost 5 bases, J lost 5 bases, and 14 bases lay in between. This CDR3 spans 14 amino acids. CDR1 is SEHNR and CDR2 is FQNEAQ in the germline V gene (reference sequence). CDR3 nucleotide sequence: TGTGCCAGCAGCCATACAGGGTTTGGAGATACGCAGTATTTT. It codes for CASSHTGFGDTQYF.

This clonotype was seen a handful of times. V usage is TRBV10-3 and J usage is TRBJ2-5, with D maybe TRBD2 (5 bases). The V gene's germline CDR1 is ENHRY and CDR2 SYGVKD. The V gene lost 2 bases and the J gene lost 4 bases, with 17 bases spanning the gap. There are 16 residues in the CDR3. DNA for the CDR3: TGTGCCATCAGTGAGATCGCGGGTTCCCCGGGAGAGACCCAGTACTTC. Its translation is CAISEIAGSPGETQYF.

This chain joins TRBV25-1 and TRBJ1-1; TRBD1 matches 11 bases. From germline, CDR1 is MGHDK and CDR2 SYGVNS. The CDR3 extends over 16 amino acids. The ends lost 6 bases at V and 1 base at J; junction bases unmatched: 7. CDR3 DNA sequence: TGTGCCAGCAGAGCTCGGACAGGGGGCTGGAACACTGAAGCTTTCTTT. Amino acid sequence: CASRARTGGWNTEAFF.

This clonotype came up a few times. CDR3 residues: CASGHLNTGELFF. The CDR3 bases are TGTGCCAGTGGGCACCTCAACACCGGGGAGCTGTTTTTT. V gene TRBV11-1 combines with J gene TRBJ2-2; no clear D. V dropped 9 bases and J dropped 2 bases, with 10 bases sitting between them. Germline V gene data show CDR1 as SGHAT and CDR2 as FQDESV (reference sequence). The CDR3 runs to 13 residues.

The J gene is TRBJ2-5, the V gene TRBV12-3 or TRBV12-4, with 10 bases lining up with TRBD2. J gave up 1 base and V 5 bases, and 4 bases lay outside the gene matches. There are 15 residues in the CDR3. The CDR3 region is CASSSGTSVQETQYF. The DNA of the CDR3 is TGTGCCAGCAGTAGCGGGACTAGCGTCCAAGAGACCCAGTACTTC.

This clonotype was seen ten or more times. The chain carries TRBV7-8 and TRBJ1-4, with unresolved D. Germline V CDR1 and CDR2: SGHVS, FQNEAQ. V was trimmed by 0 bases and J by 4 bases, leaving 9 bases between them. The CDR3 runs 15 residues. CDR3 nucleotides: TGTGCCAGCAGCTTAGCGCACAGTATTAATGAAAAACTGTTTTTT. Protein product: CASSLAHSINEKLFF.

Many counts were recorded for this clonotype. The V call is TRBV12-3 or TRBV12-4, the J call TRBJ2-3, with 10 bases aligning to TRBD2. The CDR3 is made up of 16 amino acids. With V trimmed by 7 bases and J by 4 bases, 11 bases remained unmatched. Here the CDR3 DNA reads TGTGCCAGCATTGACCCTAGCGGGGGTGGACCAGATACGCAGTATTTT. Protein sequence: CASIDPSGGGPDTQYF.

A few counts support this clonotype. The chain combines TRBV9 with TRBJ1-1; D is unresolved. Trimming removed 0 bases at V and 2 bases at J, with 11 bases between. The CDR3 length is 15 residues. The germline V gene encodes CDR1 SGDLS and CDR2 YYNGEE. DNA for the CDR3: TGTGCCAGCAGCGTAGATGTAACAGCTAACACTGAAGCTTTCTTT. Translating it yields CASSVDVTANTEAFF. The variable domain in full, completed from reference TRBV9 and TRBJ1-1, reads DSGVTQTPKHLITATGQRVTLRCSPRSGDLSVYWYQQSLDQGLQFLIQYYNGEERAKGNILERFSAQQFPDLHSELNLSSLELGDSALYFCASSVDVTANTEAFFGQGTRLTVV.

The chain employs TRBV11-2 and TRBJ2-7, with D perhaps TRBD2 (5 bases). This CDR3 has 16 amino acids. Germline V gene data show CDR1 as SGHAT and CDR2 as FQNNGV. V lost 0 bases, J lost 2 bases, and 14 bases lay in between. CDR3 bases: TGTGCCAGCAGCTTAGAAGGTCCGGGGAGAGCCTACGAGCAGTACTTC. Residues: CASSLEGPGRAYEQYF.

This clonotype came up a few times. The CDR3 sequence: CASRATRGSYTF. CDR3 nucleotides: TGTGCCAGCAGGGCTACACGGGGAAGCTACACCTTC. The chain carries TRBV12-3 or TRBV12-4 and TRBJ1-2; unclear D gene. The CDR3 totals 12 residues. V lost 6 bases, J lost 9 bases, and 14 bases lay in between.

V is TRBV12-3 or TRBV12-4 and J is TRBJ1-1; a possible D gene is TRBD1 (6 bases). The CDR3 covers 16 residues. Trimming pared 8 bases from V and 3 bases from J, leaving 22 bases between. CDR3 coding DNA: TGTGCCAGCTCGCGGGACATCCGTACTATGTACACTGAAGCTTTCTTT. It encodes CASSRDIRTMYTEAFF.